Listed here is a single T cell receptor beta chain. Its target is not known. The CDR3 covers 15 residues. CDR1 is SGHRS and CDR2 is YFSETQ in the germline V gene. V lost 0 bases to trimming and J lost 0 bases; unmatched junction nucleotides: 2. Each sorted subset replicate got 200 ng genomic DNA, roughly 27,000 genomes. In the study's own analysis: Junction-only sequences without quality scores came from ImmunoSEQ, so filtering differed. Here immunoSEQ multiplex PCR was the method, and the copy in TCRdb shows in-frame clones only, minus some. That table supplies the V and J calls and clone size; D and trimming were determined from the DNA. The sample contains hundreds of thousands of clones, about 92% of which appear only once. Naivety among CD8 cells was defined by CD45RO negativity and positive CCR7 selection, thereby excluding terminally differentiated effector memory CD45RA+ cells. This sample is part of a study of shared clonotypes between healthy human individuals. On the study more broadly: Each donor had three CD4 naive, three CD4 memory, two CD8 naive and one CD8 memory plate.

Overall study findings and caveats: Unshared clonotypes carried lower generation probabilities than those common to all four donors.

The specimen sequenced was naive CD8+ T cells sorted from blood. This rearrangement joins TRBV5-1 to TRBJ2-5, with 7 bases aligning to TRBD1. The clonotype originates from a man younger than 45 in good health. The DNA of the CDR3 is TGCGCCAGCAGCTTGGAAGGGACAGACCAAGAGACCCAGTACTTC. This translates into CASSLEGTDQETQYF.